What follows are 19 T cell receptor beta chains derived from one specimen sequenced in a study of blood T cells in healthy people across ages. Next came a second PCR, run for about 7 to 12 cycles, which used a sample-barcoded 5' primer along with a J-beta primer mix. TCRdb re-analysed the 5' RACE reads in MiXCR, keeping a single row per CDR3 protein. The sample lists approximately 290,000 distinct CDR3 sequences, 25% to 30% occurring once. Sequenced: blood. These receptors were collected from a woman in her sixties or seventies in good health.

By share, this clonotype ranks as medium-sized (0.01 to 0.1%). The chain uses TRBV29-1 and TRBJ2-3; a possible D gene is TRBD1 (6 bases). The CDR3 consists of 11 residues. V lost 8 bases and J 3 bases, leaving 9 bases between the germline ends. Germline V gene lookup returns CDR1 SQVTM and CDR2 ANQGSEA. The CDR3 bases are TGCAGCATAAGGGGGACAGATACGCAGTATTTT. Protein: CSIRGTDTQYF.

CDR3 nucleotide sequence: TGCGCCAGCAGTGGTAATCTCAATTCACCCCTCCACTTT. It is translated as CASSGNLNSPLHF. The rearrangement links TRBV10-2 to TRBJ1-6; D remains unclear. Deletions cut 4 bases from V and 7 bases from J, with 8 bases between. Germline V lookup: CDR1 WSHSY, CDR2 SAAADI. The CDR3 consists of 13 residues.

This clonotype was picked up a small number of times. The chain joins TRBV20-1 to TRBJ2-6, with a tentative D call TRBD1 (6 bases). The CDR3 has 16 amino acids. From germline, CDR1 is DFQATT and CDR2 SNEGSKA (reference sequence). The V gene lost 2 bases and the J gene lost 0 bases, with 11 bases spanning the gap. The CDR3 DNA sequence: TGCAGTGCTAGAACCTACAGGGACTCTGGGGCCAACGTCCTGACTTTC. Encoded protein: CSARTYRDSGANVLTF.

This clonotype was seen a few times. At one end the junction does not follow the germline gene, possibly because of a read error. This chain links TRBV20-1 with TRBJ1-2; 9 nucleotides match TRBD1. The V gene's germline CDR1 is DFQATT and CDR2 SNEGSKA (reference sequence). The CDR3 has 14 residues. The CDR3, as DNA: TGCGGTGCTAGCTTGGCGGGACAGGGACATGGCTACACCTTC. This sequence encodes CGASLAGQGHGYTF.

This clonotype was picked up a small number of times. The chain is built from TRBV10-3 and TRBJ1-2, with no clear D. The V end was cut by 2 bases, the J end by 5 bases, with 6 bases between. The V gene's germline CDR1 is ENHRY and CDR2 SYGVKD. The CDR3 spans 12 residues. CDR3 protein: CAISETEYGYTF. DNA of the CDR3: TGTGCCATCAGTGAGACTGAATATGGCTACACCTTC.

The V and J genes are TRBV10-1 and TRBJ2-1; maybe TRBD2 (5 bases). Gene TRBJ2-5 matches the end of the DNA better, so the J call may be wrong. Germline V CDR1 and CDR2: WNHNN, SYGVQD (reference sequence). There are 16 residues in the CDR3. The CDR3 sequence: CASSESAGHSQETQYF. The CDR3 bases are TGCGCCAGCAGTGAGTCGGCGGGCCACTCCCAAGAGACCCAGTACTTC.

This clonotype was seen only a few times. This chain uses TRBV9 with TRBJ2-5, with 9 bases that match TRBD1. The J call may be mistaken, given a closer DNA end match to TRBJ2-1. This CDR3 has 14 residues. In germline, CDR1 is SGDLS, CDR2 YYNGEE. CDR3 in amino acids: CASSVVPGQGEQFF. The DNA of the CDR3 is TGTGCCAGCAGCGTAGTTCCGGGACAGGGAGAGCAGTTCTTC.

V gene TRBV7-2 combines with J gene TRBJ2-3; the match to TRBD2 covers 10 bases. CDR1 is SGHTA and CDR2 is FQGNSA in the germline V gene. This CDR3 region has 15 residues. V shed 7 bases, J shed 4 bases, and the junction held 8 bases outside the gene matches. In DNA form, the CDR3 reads TGTGCCAGCACCAAGTCCGGGACTAGCGCAGATACGCAGTATTTT. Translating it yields CASTKSGTSADTQYF.

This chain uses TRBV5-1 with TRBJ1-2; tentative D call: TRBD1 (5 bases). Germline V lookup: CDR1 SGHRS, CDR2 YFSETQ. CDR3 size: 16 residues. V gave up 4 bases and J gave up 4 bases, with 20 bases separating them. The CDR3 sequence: CASSPQPRDLFYGYTF. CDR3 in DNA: TGCGCCAGCAGCCCGCAGCCCCGGGACCTATTCTATGGCTACACCTTC.

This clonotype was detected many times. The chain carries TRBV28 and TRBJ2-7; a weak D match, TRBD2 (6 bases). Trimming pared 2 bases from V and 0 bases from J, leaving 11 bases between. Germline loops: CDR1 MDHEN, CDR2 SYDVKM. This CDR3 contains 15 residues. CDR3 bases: TGTGCCAGCAGTTTAGGAGGGAAGTCCTCCTACGAGCAGTACTTC. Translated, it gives CASSLGGKSSYEQYF.

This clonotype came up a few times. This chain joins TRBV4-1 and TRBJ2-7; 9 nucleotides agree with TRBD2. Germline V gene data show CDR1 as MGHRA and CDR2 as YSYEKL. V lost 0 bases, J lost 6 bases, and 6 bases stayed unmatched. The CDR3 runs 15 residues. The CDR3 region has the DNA TGCGCCAGCAGCCAAGAATCAGGAGCGGGAGGCGAGCAGTACTTC. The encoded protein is CASSQESGAGGEQYF.

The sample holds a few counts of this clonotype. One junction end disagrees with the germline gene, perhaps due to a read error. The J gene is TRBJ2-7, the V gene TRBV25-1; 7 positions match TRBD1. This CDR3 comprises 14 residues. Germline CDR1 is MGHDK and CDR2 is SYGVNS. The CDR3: CAGSGSTGTYEQYF. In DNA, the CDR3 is TGTGCCGGCAGTGGGTCGACAGGGACCTACGAGCAGTACTTC.

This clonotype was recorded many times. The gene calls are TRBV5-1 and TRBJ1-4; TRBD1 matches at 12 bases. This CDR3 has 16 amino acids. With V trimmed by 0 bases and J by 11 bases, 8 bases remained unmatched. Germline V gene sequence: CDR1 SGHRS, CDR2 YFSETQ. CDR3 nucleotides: TGCGCCAGCAGCTTGGCGACCGGGACAGGGGGCCGGAAACTGTTTTTT. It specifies CASSLATGTGGRKLFF.

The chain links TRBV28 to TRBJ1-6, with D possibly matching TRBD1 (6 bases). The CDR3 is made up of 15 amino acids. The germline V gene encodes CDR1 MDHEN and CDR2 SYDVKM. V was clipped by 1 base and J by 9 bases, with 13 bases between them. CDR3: CASSLFQQGLSPLHF. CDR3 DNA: TGTGCCAGCAGTTTATTCCAACAGGGCCTTTCACCCCTCCACTTT. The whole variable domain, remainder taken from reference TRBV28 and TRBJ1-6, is DVKVTQSSRYLVKRTGEKVFLECVQDMDHENMFWYRQDPGLGLRLIYFSYDVKMKEKGDIPEGYSVSREKKERFSLILESASTNQTSMYLCASSLFQQGLSPLHFGNGTRLTVT.

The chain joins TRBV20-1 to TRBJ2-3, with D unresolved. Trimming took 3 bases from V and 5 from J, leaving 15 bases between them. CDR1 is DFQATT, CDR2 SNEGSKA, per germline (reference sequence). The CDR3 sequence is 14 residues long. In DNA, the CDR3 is TGCAGTGCTAGTCTGGGTGGTAGAATAGATACGCAGTATTTT. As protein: CSASLGGRIDTQYF.

The CDR3: CASSSRDRAFGGYTF. In DNA, the CDR3 is TGTGCCAGCAGCTCCCGGGACAGGGCATTTGGTGGCTACACCTTC. The chain is built from TRBV6-5 and TRBJ1-2; 9 positions agree with TRBD1. This CDR3 comprises 15 residues. The J segment lost 7 bases and the V segment lost 6 bases, leaving 12 bases of the junction unmatched. CDR1 and CDR2 from the germline V gene are MNHEY and SVGAGI.

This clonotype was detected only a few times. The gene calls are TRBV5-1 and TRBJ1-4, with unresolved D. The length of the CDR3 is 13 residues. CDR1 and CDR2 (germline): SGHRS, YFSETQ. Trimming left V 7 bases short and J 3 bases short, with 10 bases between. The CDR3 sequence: CASRESANEKLFF. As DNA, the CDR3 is TGCGCCAGCCGGGAATCCGCTAATGAAAAACTGTTTTTT. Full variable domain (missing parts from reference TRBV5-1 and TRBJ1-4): KAGVTQTPRYLIKTRGQQVTLSCSPISGHRSVSWYQQTPGQGLQFLFEYFSETQRNKGNFPGRFSGRQFSNSRSEMNVSTLELGDSALYLCASRESANEKLFFGSGTQLSVL.

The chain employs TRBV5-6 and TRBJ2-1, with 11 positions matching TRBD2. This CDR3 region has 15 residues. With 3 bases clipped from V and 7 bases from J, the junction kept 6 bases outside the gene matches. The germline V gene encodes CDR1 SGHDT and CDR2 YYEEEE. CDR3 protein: CASSSTGTSGNEQFF. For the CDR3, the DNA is TGTGCCAGCAGCTCCACCGGGACTAGCGGAAATGAGCAGTTCTTC.

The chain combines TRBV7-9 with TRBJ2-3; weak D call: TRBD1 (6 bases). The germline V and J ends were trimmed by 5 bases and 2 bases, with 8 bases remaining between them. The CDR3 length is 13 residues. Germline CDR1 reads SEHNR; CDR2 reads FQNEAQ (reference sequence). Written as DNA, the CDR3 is TGTGCCAGCAGCCGGGACATCACAGATACGCAGTATTTT. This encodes CASSRDITDTQYF.